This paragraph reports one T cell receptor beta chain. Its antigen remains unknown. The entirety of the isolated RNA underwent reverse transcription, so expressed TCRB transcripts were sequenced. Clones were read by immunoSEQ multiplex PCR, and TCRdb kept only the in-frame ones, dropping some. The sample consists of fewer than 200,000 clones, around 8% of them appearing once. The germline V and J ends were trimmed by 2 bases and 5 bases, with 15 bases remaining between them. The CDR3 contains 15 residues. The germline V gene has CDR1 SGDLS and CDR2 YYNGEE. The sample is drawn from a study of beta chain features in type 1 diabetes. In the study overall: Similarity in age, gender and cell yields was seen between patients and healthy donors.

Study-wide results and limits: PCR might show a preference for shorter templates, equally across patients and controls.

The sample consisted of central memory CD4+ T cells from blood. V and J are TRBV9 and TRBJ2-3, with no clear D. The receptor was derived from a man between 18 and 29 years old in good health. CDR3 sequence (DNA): TGTGCCAGCAGCGTCGACCCCCTTCGCGGAGATACGCAGTATTTT. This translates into CASSVDPLRGDTQYF.